This T cell receptor beta chain was sequenced during a study of control samples from healthy donors and cancer patients. This clone was picked up one time. The repertoire was sequenced with immunoSEQ multiplex PCR; TCRdb's copy has only in-frame clones and lacks some. The sample shows some 150,000 clones, around 94% of them seen only once. The receptor was derived from a man in his 60s with colorectal cancer. Sequenced material: PBMCs.

This CDR3 reads CASSAAGTRTYEQYF. CDR3 DNA: TGTGCCAGCAGCGCAGCCGGGACTAGAACCTACGAGCAGTACTTC. The rearrangement joins TRBV9 to TRBJ2-7, with 8 bases matching TRBD2. This CDR3 has 15 residues. CDR1 is SGDLS and CDR2 is YYNGEE in the germline V gene. J lost 2 bases, V lost 3 bases, and 7 bases had no gene match.